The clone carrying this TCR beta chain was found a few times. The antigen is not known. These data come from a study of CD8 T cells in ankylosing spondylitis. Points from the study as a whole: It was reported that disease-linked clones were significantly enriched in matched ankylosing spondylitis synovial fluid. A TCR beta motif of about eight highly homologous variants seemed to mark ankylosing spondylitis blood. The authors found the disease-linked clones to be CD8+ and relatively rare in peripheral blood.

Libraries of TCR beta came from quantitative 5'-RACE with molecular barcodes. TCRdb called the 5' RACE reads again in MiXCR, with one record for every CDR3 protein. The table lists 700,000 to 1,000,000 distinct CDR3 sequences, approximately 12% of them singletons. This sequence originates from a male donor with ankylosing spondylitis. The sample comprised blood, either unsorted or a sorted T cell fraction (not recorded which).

Here the CDR3 reads CASSQDSHPLYNEQFF. The CDR3 nucleotides are TGTGCCAGCAGCCAAGACAGCCACCCACTTTACAATGAGCAGTTCTTC. This chain links TRBV16 with TRBJ2-1; a possible D gene is TRBD1 (5 bases). V was cut by 2 bases and J by 4 bases, with 15 bases left in between. Germline CDR1 reads KGHSY; CDR2 reads FQNENV. The CDR3 totals 16 residues. Complete variable domain (other parts from reference TRBV16 and TRBJ2-1): GEEVAQTPKHLVRGEGQKAKLYCAPIKGHSYVFWYQQVLKNEFKFLISFQNENVFDETGMPKERFSAKCLPNSPCSLEIQATKLEDSAVYFCASSQDSHPLYNEQFFGPGTRLTVL.